This T cell receptor beta chain stems from a study of shared clonotypes between healthy human individuals. This CDR3 region has 16 residues. V shed 5 bases and J 0 bases; nucleotides not matched to a gene: 6. The germline gives CDR1 SGHVS, CDR2 FNYEAQ. Using immunoSEQ multiplex PCR, the repertoire was profiled, and TCRdb retains in-frame clones only, with some absent. Of a few million clones in the sample, 85% to 95% were seen once. The rearrangement joins TRBV7-6 to TRBJ2-1, with 8 bases aligning to TRBD2. Sequencing used naive CD4+ T cells from PBMCs. As for subset: CD45RA+ positively selected. The receptor was isolated from a man between 18 and 29 years old in good health. Some clones in this sample may be carry-over from other donors' samples. The CDR3 coding sequence is TGTGCCAGCAGCCGACTAGCGCTAAGCTCCTACAATGAGCAGTTCTTC. Encoded protein: CASSRLALSSYNEQFF.